The rows below give T cell receptor beta chains drawn from one sample of a study of blood T cells in healthy people across ages. TCRdb called the 5' RACE reads again in MiXCR, with one record for every CDR3 protein. The sample records just under 750,000 distinct CDR3 sequences, 20% to 25% being singletons. The sequencing sample was made of blood. The receptor set was obtained from a man between 65 and 79 years old in good health. The CDR3 runs from the conserved cysteine through the conserved F or W. D genes are given only for firm matches. Some rows have no size entry. The others give once, few or many, or a class for an expanded clone.

>.|TRBJ2-1|TRBD2|TRBV7-2
CTSSLAGLANNEQFF
TGTACCAGCAGCTTAGCGGGACTAGCAAACAATGAGCAGTTCTTC
>few|TRBJ2-5|.|TRBV12-3/TRBV12-4
CASSLSGLEETQYF
TGTGCCAGCAGTTTAAGTGGTTTAGAAGAGACCCAGTACTTC
>.|TRBJ2-2|.|TRBV29-1
CSLLLTGTGELFF
TGCAGCCTTCTTCTAACCGGCACCGGGGAGCTGTTTTTT
>few|TRBJ2-3|.|TRBV5-1
CASSFRQYTDTQYF
TGCGCCAGCAGCTTTCGACAGTACACAGATACGCAGTATTTT
>.|TRBJ2-2|.|TRBV5-1
CASSLGTGLNTGELFF
TGCGCCAGCAGCTTGGGGACGGGACTTAACACCGGGGAGCTGTTTTTT
>.|TRBJ2-1|.|TRBV12-3/TRBV12-4
CASSLYGYNEQFF
TGTGCCAGCAGTTTGTATGGTTACAATGAGCAGTTCTTC
>few|TRBJ1-2|.|TRBV5-1
CASSLGVLGYGYTF
TGCGCCAGCAGCTTGGGTGTCCTTGGCTATGGCTACACCTTC
>many|TRBJ1-2|.|TRBV6-2/TRBV6-3
CASTTIPQVRSGYTF
TGTGCCAGCACCACAATACCTCAAGTTCGAAGTGGCTACACCTTC
>.|TRBJ2-3|.|TRBV29-1
CSVEWGDTQYF
TGCAGCGTTGAGTGGGGGGATACGCAGTATTTT
>.|TRBJ2-1|.|TRBV28
CASSLRAGSHEQFF
TGTGCCAGCAGTTTAAGGGCAGGGAGTCACGAGCAGTTCTTC
>.|TRBJ1-1|.|TRBV5-6
CASSLGGAGEAFF
TGTGCCAGCAGCTTGGGGGGGGCAGGTGAAGCTTTCTTT
>few|TRBJ2-3|.|TRBV11-2
CASSRQEVDTQYF
TGTGCCAGCAGCCGACAAGAGGTCGATACGCAGTATTTT
>many|TRBJ2-3|.|TRBV20-1
CSASSTDTQYF
TGCAGTGCTAGTAGCACAGATACGCAGTATTTT
>.|TRBJ2-5|TRBD1|TRBV10-2
CASRVGQGRETQYF
TGCGCCAGCAGGGTCGGACAGGGACGCGAGACCCAGTACTTC
>.|TRBJ1-6|TRBD1|TRBV7-6
CASSLNRGANSPLHF
TGTGCCAGCAGCCTTAACAGGGGTGCTAATTCACCCCTCCACTTT
>.|TRBJ2-1|TRBD2|TRBV6-1
CASSPPLAGGLSSYNEQFF
TGTGCCAGCAGTCCCCCACTAGCGGGAGGGTTGAGCTCCTACAATGAGCAGTTCTTC
>.|TRBJ2-5|.|TRBV15
CATSSQWGTKIASQETQYF
TGTGCCACCAGCTCTCAGTGGGGTACCAAAATAGCGTCCCAAGAGACCCAGTACTTC
>.|TRBJ2-2|.|TRBV25-1
CASRHPVSTGELFF
TGTGCCAGCAGACACCCCGTTTCCACCGGGGAGCTGTTTTTT
>.|TRBJ2-3|TRBD2|TRBV27
CASRPTHPGGVPLTDTQYF
TGTGCCAGCAGGCCGACTCATCCCGGGGGGGTTCCTCTCACAGATACGCAGTATTTT
>few|TRBJ1-5|.|TRBV12-3/TRBV12-4
CASSDLSNQPQHF
TGTGCCAGCAGTGATCTTAGCAATCAGCCCCAGCATTTT
>few|TRBJ2-7|.|TRBV3-1
CASSQGSLRQGGYEQYF
TGTGCCAGCAGCCAAGGTTCTTTGCGGCAGGGGGGATACGAGCAGTACTTC
>.|TRBJ2-1|TRBD2|TRBV6-2/TRBV6-3
CASSASGVYNEQFF
TGTGCCAGCAGTGCTAGCGGAGTGTACAATGAGCAGTTCTTC
>many|TRBJ2-1|.|TRBV6-2/TRBV6-3
CASTSDFRNEQFF
TGTGCCAGCACCTCCGACTTCCGCAATGAGCAGTTCTTC
>few|TRBJ1-4|.|TRBV6-4
CASSPGRATNEKLFF
TGTGCCAGCAGCCCCGGGAGGGCAACTAATGAAAAACTGTTTTTT
>few|TRBJ1-2|TRBD1|TRBV28
CASSLSGTGVYGYTF
TGTGCCAGCAGTTTGTCCGGGACAGGAGTCTATGGCTACACCTTC
>.|TRBJ1-2|TRBD1|TRBV29-1
CSALAGGAGYGYTF
TGCAGCGCCCTCGCAGGGGGCGCCGGCTATGGCTACACCTTC
>.|TRBJ2-1|TRBD1|TRBV5-1
CASSLVGQYYNEQFF
TGCGCCAGCAGCTTGGTGGGACAGTACTACAATGAGCAGTTCTTC
>few|TRBJ2-3|.|TRBV20-1
CGAPGGPDTQYF
TGCGGTGCCCCGGGGGGCCCAGATACGCAGTATTTT
>few|TRBJ2-7|.|TRBV18
CASSPRRLSYEQYF
TGTGCCAGCTCACCCAGACGGCTCTCCTACGAGCAGTACTTC
>.|TRBJ2-5|TRBD1|TRBV28
CASSPGTGWATETQYF
TGTGCCAGCAGTCCGGGGACAGGGTGGGCTACGGAGACCCAGTACTTC
>few|TRBJ1-5|.|TRBV9
CASSSSPEGGSSNQPQHF
TGTGCCAGCAGCTCCTCACCCGAGGGGGGTTCTAGCAATCAGCCCCAGCATTTT
>few|TRBJ1-3|.|TRBV20-1
CSAARQSSGNTIYF
TGCAGTGCTGCTAGACAGTCCTCTGGAAACACCATATATTTT
>few|TRBJ2-1|TRBD1|TRBV5-1
CASSRTGQRSYNEQFF
TGCGCCAGCAGCCGCACGGGACAGAGGAGCTACAATGAGCAGTTCTTC
>few|TRBJ2-7|.|TRBV28
CASITAHGPYEQYF
TGTGCCAGCATCACCGCTCACGGACCCTACGAGCAGTACTTC
>few|TRBJ2-1|TRBD2|TRBV7-6
CASSLVGWTSGAISYNEQFF
TGTGCCAGCAGCTTAGTAGGGTGGACTAGCGGGGCGATCTCCTACAATGAGCAGTTCTTC
>few|TRBJ2-3|TRBD1|TRBV7-6
CASSLSPQGVKTDTQYF
TGTGCCAGCAGCTTATCACCCCAGGGGGTGAAAACAGATACGCAGTATTTT
>.|TRBJ2-3|.|TRBV6-5
CASSPRTGLIDTQYF
TGTGCCAGCAGTCCTCGTACAGGGCTCATCGATACGCAGTATTTT
>.|TRBJ2-1|TRBD1|TRBV5-1
CASSAETGIPNEQFF
TGCGCCAGCAGCGCAGAGACAGGGATTCCCAATGAGCAGTTCTTC
>.|TRBJ2-3|.|TRBV29-1
CSVRDSTDTQYF
TGCAGCGTGAGGGACAGCACAGATACGCAGTATTTT
>many|TRBJ2-3|.|TRBV18
CASSPQGDTQYF
TGTGCCAGCAGTCCCCAGGGGGATACGCAGTATTTT
>few|TRBJ1-4|TRBD1|TRBV6-5
CASRTGTGREKLFF
TGTGCCAGCAGGACCGGGACAGGGAGGGAAAAACTGTTTTTT
>.|TRBJ2-3|.|TRBV5-4
CASSLAGLPGTDTQYF
TGTGCCAGCAGCTTAGCCGGGCTCCCAGGCACAGATACGCAGTATTTT